These T cell receptor gamma chains were read from a single sample in a study of Vδ1+ human thymocytes. TCRdb reprocessed the multiplex PCR reads through CATT. The sample includes 35,000 or so gamma-chain clones, 20% of them seen just once. The sequenced material came from Vdelta1+ gamma-delta thymocytes from the thymus. These receptors were collected from a girl under three years old who had congenital heart surgery. Each CDR3 is given with its conserved first and last residue. Size is omitted from some rows. Given values are once, few, many or a class for expanded clones.

V gene	clone size	J gene	CDR3 protein	CDR3 DNA
TRGV3	few	TRGJP2	CATWDRRGSSDWIKTF	TGTGCCACCTGGGACAGGCGTGGCAGTAGTGATTGGATCAAGACGTTT
TRGV4	-	TRGJ1/TRGJ2	CATWDDTPRKKLF	TGTGCCACCTGGGATGATACCCCTAGGAAGAAACTCTTT
TRGV3	-	TRGJP1	CATWDRPPTGWFKIF	TGTGCCACCTGGGACAGGCCCCCCACTGGTTGGTTCAAGATATTT
TRGV9	few	TRGJ1/TRGJ2	CALWEVQRNYYKKLF	TGTGCCTTGTGGGAGGTGCAAAGGAATTATTATAAGAAACTCTTT
TRGV2	few	TRGJ1/TRGJ2	CATWAERRDYKKLF	TGTGCCACCTGGGCGGAACGGCGAGATTATAAGAAACTCTTT
TRGV9	-	TRGJP2	CALWEGKGPSDWIKTF	TGTGCCTTGTGGGAGGGAAAGGGCCCTAGTGATTGGATCAAGACGTTT
TRGV8	few	TRGJ1/TRGJ2	CATWDGTRPKKLF	TGTGCCACCTGGGATGGCACCCGACCTAAGAAACTCTTT
TRGV2	-	TRGJ1/TRGJ2	CATWDGPPKKLF	TGTGCCACCTGGGACGGGCCGCCAAAGAAACTCTTT
TRGV3	-	TRGJP2	CATWDIRGSDWIKTF	TGTGCCACCTGGGATATTCGGGGTAGTGATTGGATCAAGACGTTT
TRGV8	-	TRGJ1/TRGJ2	CATWDFGPAHYYKKLF	TGTGCCACCTGGGATTTCGGACCGGCCCATTATTATAAGAAACTCTTT
TRGV8	-	TRGJ1/TRGJ2	CATWDRTHGRRYKKLF	TGTGCCACCTGGGACAGAACCCACGGGCGTCGGTATAAGAAACTCTTT
TRGV9	few	TRGJ1/TRGJ2	CALWEVRGLGDYKKLF	TGTGCCTTGTGGGAGGTGCGGGGCCTCGGCGACTATAAGAAACTCTTT
TRGV3	-	TRGJP2	CATWEYATRIKTF	TGTGCCACCTGGGAGTACGCGACCCGGATCAAGACGTTT
TRGV2	few	TRGJP2	CATWDGQGDWIKTF	TGTGCCACCTGGGACGGGCAAGGTGATTGGATCAAGACGTTT
TRGV3	few	TRGJ1/TRGJ2	CAPRYYKKLF	TGTGCCCCTCGTTATTATAAGAAACTCTTT
TRGV9	few	TRGJP2	CACSDWIKTF	TGTGCCTGTAGTGATTGGATCAAGACGTTT